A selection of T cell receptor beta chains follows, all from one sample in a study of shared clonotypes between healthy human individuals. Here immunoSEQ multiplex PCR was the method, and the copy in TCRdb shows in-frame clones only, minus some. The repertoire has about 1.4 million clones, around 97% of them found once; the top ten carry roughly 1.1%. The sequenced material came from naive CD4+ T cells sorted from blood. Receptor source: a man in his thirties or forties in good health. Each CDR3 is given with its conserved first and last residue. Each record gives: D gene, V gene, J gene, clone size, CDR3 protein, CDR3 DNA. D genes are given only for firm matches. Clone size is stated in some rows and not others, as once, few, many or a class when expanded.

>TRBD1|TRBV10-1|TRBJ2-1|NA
CASSNTGTGSYNEQFF
TGCGCCAGCAGCAATACCGGGACAGGGTCCTACAATGAGCAGTTCTTC
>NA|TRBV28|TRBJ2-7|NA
CASSFMGRVASYEQYF
TGTGCCAGCAGTTTTATGGGCAGGGTAGCCTCCTACGAGCAGTACTTC
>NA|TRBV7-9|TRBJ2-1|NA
CASSQEAPNEQFF
TGTGCCAGCAGCCAAGAAGCACCCAATGAGCAGTTCTTC
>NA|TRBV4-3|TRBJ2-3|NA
CASSPRVTDTQYF
TGCGCCAGCAGCCCGCGGGTTACAGATACGCAGTATTTT
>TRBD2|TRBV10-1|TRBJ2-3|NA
CASSFGASGSGTDTQYF
TGCGCCAGCAGTTTTGGGGCTAGCGGGAGCGGCACAGATACGCAGTATTTT
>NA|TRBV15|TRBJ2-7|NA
CATSRPGDVYEQYF
TGTGCCACCAGCAGGCCCGGGGATGTATACGAGCAGTACTTC
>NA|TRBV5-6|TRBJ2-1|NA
CASRVGVAWWDSPVDEQFF
TGTGCCAGCAGGGTTGGCGTGGCCTGGTGGGACTCACCTGTGGATGAGCAGTTCTTC
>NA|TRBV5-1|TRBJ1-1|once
CASSLEQPNTEAFF
TGCGCCAGCAGCTTGGAACAACCGAACACTGAAGCTTTCTTT
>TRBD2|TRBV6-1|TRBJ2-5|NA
CASSEFAGAWETQYF
TGTGCCAGCAGTGAATTTGCGGGAGCCTGGGAGACCCAGTACTTC
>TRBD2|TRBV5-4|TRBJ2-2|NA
CASSPRGLADNTGELFF
TGTGCCAGCAGCCCGAGGGGACTAGCGGATAACACCGGGGAGCTGTTTTTT
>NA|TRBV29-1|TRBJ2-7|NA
CSVKTIYEQYF
TGCAGCGTTAAAACAATCTACGAGCAGTACTTC
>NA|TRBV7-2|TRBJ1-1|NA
CASSLEGGRTEAFF
TGTGCCAGCAGCTTAGAGGGGGGTCGGACTGAAGCTTTCTTT
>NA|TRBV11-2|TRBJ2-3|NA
CASSLGLNTDTQYF
TGTGCCAGCAGCTTAGGCCTGAACACAGATACGCAGTATTTT
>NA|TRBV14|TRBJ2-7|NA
CASSQLRLDYEQYF
TGTGCCAGCAGCCAGCTCCGTCTGGACTACGAGCAGTACTTC
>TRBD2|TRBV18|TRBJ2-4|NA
CASSIAGGTKNIQYF
TGTGCCAGCTCTATAGCGGGAGGGACCAAAAACATTCAGTACTTC
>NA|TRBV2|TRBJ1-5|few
CASSDQAKQPQHF
TGTGCCAGCAGTGACCAAGCTAAACAGCCCCAGCATTTT
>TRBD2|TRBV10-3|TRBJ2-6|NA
CATTPGAREVRTGANVLTF
TGTGCCACCACGCCTGGGGCGCGGGAGGTCCGAACTGGGGCCAACGTCCTGACTTTC
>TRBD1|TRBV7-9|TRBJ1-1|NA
CASRLGQGAKYTEAFF
TGTGCCAGCAGACTGGGACAGGGGGCTAAGTACACTGAAGCTTTCTTT
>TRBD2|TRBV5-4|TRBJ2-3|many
CASSIGLAGVTDTQYF
TGTGCCAGCAGCATTGGGCTAGCGGGAGTGACAGATACGCAGTATTTT
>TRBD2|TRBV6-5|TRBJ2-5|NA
CASSSGLVGQETQYF
TGTGCCAGCAGTTCTGGACTAGTTGGGCAAGAGACCCAGTACTTC
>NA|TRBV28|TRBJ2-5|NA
CASRNQGETQYF
TGTGCCAGCAGAAACCAGGGAGAGACCCAGTACTTC
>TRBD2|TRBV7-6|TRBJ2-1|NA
CASSSQLAETYNEQFF
TGTGCCAGCAGCTCCCAACTAGCGGAGACCTACAATGAGCAGTTCTTC
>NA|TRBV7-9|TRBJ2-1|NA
CASLTGSSYNEQFF
TGTGCCAGCCTCACGGGCAGCTCCTACAATGAGCAGTTCTTC
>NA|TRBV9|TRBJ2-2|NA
CASSPWASVGELFF
TGTGCCAGCAGCCCCTGGGCTAGCGTCGGGGAGCTGTTTTTT
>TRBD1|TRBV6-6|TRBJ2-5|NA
CASSRASGTGEETQYF
TGTGCCAGCAGTCGCGCCAGCGGGACAGGGGAGGAGACCCAGTACTTC
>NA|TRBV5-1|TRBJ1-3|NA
CASSLMDLASGNTIYF
TGCGCCAGCAGCCTCATGGACCTGGCCTCTGGAAACACCATATATTTT
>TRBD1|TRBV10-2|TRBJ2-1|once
CASTSRRTGWEQFF
TGCGCCAGCACTAGTCGTAGGACAGGGTGGGAGCAGTTCTTC
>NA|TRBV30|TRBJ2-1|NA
CAWSVYNEQFF
TGTGCCTGGAGTGTCTACAATGAGCAGTTCTTC
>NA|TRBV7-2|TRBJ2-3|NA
CATTGADTQYF
TGTGCTACAACTGGGGCAGATACGCAGTATTTT
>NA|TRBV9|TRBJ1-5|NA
CASSRNSNQPQHF
TGTGCCAGCAGCAGGAATAGCAATCAGCCCCAGCATTTT
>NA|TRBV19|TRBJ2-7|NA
CASSQQGFSYEQYF
TGTGCCAGTAGTCAGCAGGGTTTTAGCTACGAGCAGTACTTC